Each of the 20 T cell receptor beta chains below was sequenced from the same sample in a study of T cells expressing NK-cell markers. TCRdb re-analyzed the 5' RACE reads; it lists each CDR3 protein once, without DNA. The listing records about 370,000 distinct CDR3 sequences. Sequenced material: blood T cells: a sorted CD56 or NKG2C T cell subset, CD4+ or CD8+ T cells, or bulk PBMC T cells (not recorded which). The receptors come from a woman between 45 and 65 years old in good health.

The genes are TRBV10-3 and TRBJ2-1; checking the TCRdb D call of TRBD2 is not possible without DNA. Germline values: CDR1 ENHRY, CDR2 SYGVKD. The CDR3 is 13 residues long. The CDR3 loop reads CAIKAGEYDEQFF.

The chain has TRBV5-1 and TRBJ2-3; TCRdb picks TRBD2, but there is no DNA to check that call. Looked up from germline, CDR1 is SGHRS and CDR2 is YFSETQ. This CDR3 has 14 amino acids. CDR3 protein: CASSSRDGRVVQYF.

The chain joins TRBV12-3 or TRBV12-4 to TRBJ1-3. The CDR3 is 15 amino acids. The CDR3 loop reads CASSLSGSSGNTIYF.

The chain has TRBV5-1 and TRBJ1-1; TCRdb's assignment of TRBD1 cannot be checked, as there is no DNA. Germline V lookup: CDR1 SGHRS, CDR2 YFSETQ. This CDR3 has 16 amino acids. CDR3 residues: CASSAHRQGLNTEAFF.

The J gene is TRBJ2-5, the V gene TRBV25-1. Per germline, CDR1 MGHDK and CDR2 SYGVNS. The CDR3 has 13 residues. CDR3: CASSEYGKETQYF.

The chain employs TRBV25-1 and TRBJ2-4. Germline assignment: CDR1 MGHDK and CDR2 SYGVNS. The CDR3 contains 14 residues. The CDR3 sequence is CASSESRWKNIQYF.

The chain combines TRBV18 with TRBJ2-1. The CDR3 extends over 15 amino acids. Per germline, CDR1 KGHSH and CDR2 LQKENI. The CDR3 loop is CASSPAQSSYNEQFF.

CDR3 sequence: CASSSGLGWQFF. The chain carries TRBV12-3 or TRBV12-4 and TRBJ2-1; TCRdb outputs TRBD2, but without DNA this stays unchecked. The CDR3 covers 12 residues.

J is TRBJ1-1 and V is TRBV15. This CDR3 is 15 amino acids long. The V gene's germline CDR1 is LNHNV and CDR2 YYDKDF (reference sequence). Here the CDR3 reads CATSLAKGSGTEAFF.

The rearrangement uses TRBV20-1 and TRBJ1-1; the D call from TCRdb, TRBD1, cannot be confirmed without DNA. CDR1 is DFQATT, CDR2 SNEGSKA, per germline (reference sequence). This CDR3 has 12 residues. CDR3 in amino acids: CSPRAINTEAFF.

This sequence joins TRBV6-2 or TRBV6-3 and TRBJ2-7; the TCRdb D gene call, TRBD2, has no DNA to confirm it. From germline, CDR1 is MNHEY and CDR2 SVGEGT. The CDR3 is 14 amino acids. CDR3: CASRGRGVSYEQYF.

The rearrangement joins TRBV13 to TRBJ1-3. The length of the CDR3 is 15 residues. Germline V gene lookup returns CDR1 PRHDT and CDR2 FYEKMQ (reference sequence). The CDR3 loop reads CASSLVGSSGNTIYF.

This chain uses TRBV6-1 with TRBJ1-6. This CDR3 is 16 amino acids long. Germline assignment: CDR1 MNHNS and CDR2 SASEGT. The CDR3 here is CASSEPIDMINSPLHF.

The chain is built from TRBV2 and TRBJ2-1; TCRdb's D call of TRBD2 is untestable without DNA. Germline V lookup: CDR1 SNHLY, CDR2 FYNNEI. The CDR3 length is 19 residues. The CDR3 is CASRPRVAGFQISYNEQFF.

The chain is built from TRBV15 and TRBJ2-1; TCRdb picks TRBD2, but there is no DNA to check that call. This CDR3 has 16 amino acids. Germline V gene sequence: CDR1 LNHNV, CDR2 YYDKDF (reference sequence). The CDR3: CATSREPSGSHNEQFF.

V usage is TRBV6-8 and J usage is TRBJ2-6; lacking DNA, the TRBD1 call made by TCRdb goes unchecked. CDR3 length: 16 residues. Germline V gene lookup returns CDR1 MNHGY and CDR2 SAAAGT. CDR3 sequence: CASRSNTGAGANVLTF.

This rearrangement joins TRBV25-1 to TRBJ2-3; TCRdb lists TRBD1, though no DNA is available to test this call. Germline CDR1 is MGHDK and CDR2 is SYGVNS. The CDR3 totals 14 residues. CDR3 loop: CASRGGAGTDTQYF.

This sequence joins TRBV5-5 and TRBJ2-1; no DNA is available, so the TRBD2 call from TCRdb remains unchecked. The CDR3 runs 17 residues. Germline CDR1 and CDR2: SGHKS and YYEKEE (reference sequence). CDR3 loop: CASSFLREGRSYNEQFF.

The chain recombines TRBV30 with TRBJ2-4; TCRdb calls TRBD2, which cannot be checked without DNA. This CDR3 region has 13 residues. Germline CDR1 GTSNPN, CDR2 SVGIG (reference sequence). CDR3 amino acids: CAWMSGPKNIQYF.

The genes are TRBV5-1 and TRBJ2-5. The CDR3 length is 13 residues. Germline V gives CDR1 SGHRS, CDR2 YFSETQ. The chain's CDR3 is CASSPEPGETQYF.